This record looks at one T cell receptor beta chain sequence and its context. Antigen: not known. The data derive from a study of cytomegalovirus exposure and HLA in healthy donors. About the study: HLA-typed donors were the source of some 80 million unique TCRs, which an early data release held.

The CDR3 runs 14 residues. V lost 4 bases and J 4 bases, leaving 12 bases between the germline ends. CDR1 is SGHDT, CDR2 YYEEEE, per germline. Study findings and constraints: A later analysis linked a missense DCLRE1C variant to TCR beta V- and J-gene trimming. There was a cluster of highly shared sequence variants that was likely a sequencing artifact. A prior analysis recorded that most TCR beta V segments were productive about 87% or about 30% of the time.

The PCR was carried out with 60 Vbeta primers and 13 Jbeta primers. This table comes from immunoSEQ multiplex PCR, and its TCRdb copy is limited to in-frame clones, with some not included. Recorded for this sample: approximately 130,000 clones. The sample taken for sequencing was PBMCs. The TCR originated in a woman aged 60 to 75 in good health and CMV-seronegative. The rearrangement uses TRBV5-6 and TRBJ2-1; D might be TRBD1 (6 bases). The CDR3 DNA reads as TGTGCCAGCAGCCTTCTCAGGGGTTACAATGAGCAGTTCTTC. The encoded protein is CASSLLRGYNEQFF.